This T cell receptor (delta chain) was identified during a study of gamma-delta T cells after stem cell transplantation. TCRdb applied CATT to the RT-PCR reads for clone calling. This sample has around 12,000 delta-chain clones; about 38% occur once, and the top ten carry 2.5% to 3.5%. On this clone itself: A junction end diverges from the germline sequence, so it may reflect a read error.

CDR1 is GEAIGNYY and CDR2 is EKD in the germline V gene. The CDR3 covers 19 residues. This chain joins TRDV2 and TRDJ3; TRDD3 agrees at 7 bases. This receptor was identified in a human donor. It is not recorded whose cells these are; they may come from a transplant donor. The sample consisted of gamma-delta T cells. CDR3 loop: CACVKLRTGVSSDTRQMFF. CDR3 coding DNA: TGTGCCTGTGTCAAACTTCGTACTGGGGTTTCCTCGGACACCCGACAGATGTTTTTC.